This T cell receptor (beta chain) was found in a study of blood T cells in healthy people across ages. Study results and limitations: Estimates drawn from one million T cells were deemed to understate diversity. Both higher diversity and more naive CD4+ cells marked long-lived donors when set against aged donors. Unsorted PBMC input precluded a conclusive naive versus antigen-experienced comparison.

Using a J-beta primer mix together with a sample-barcoded 5' primer, a second PCR was run for roughly 6 to 11 cycles. Each of the samples gave a minimum of 3 million paired-end reads that contained CDR3. TCRdb used MiXCR to reprocess the 5' RACE reads, holding one entry per CDR3 protein. The data contain over 1,200,000 distinct CDR3 sequences, around 55% of them singletons. With regard to this clonotype: The target antigen is unknown.

The sequenced material came from blood. The source of this sequence is a man younger than 35 in good health.

The CDR3 protein is CASRGGGCDFVRNTEAFF. The DNA for the CDR3 is TGTGCCAGCCGGGGCGGGGGGTGCGATTTCGTGAGGAACACTGAAGCTTTCTTT. This sequence joins TRBV6-2 or TRBV6-3 and TRBJ1-1, with D perhaps TRBD1 (5 bases). Germline CDR1 MNHEY, CDR2 SVGEGT. With 8 bases removed from V and 1 base from J, the gap between germline ends came to 26 bases. This CDR3 region has 18 residues.